This T cell receptor (beta chain) is from a study of graft-versus-host responses after intestinal transplantation. Study-wide background: Recipients received multivisceral, liver-intestinal, or isolated intestinal transplants. Induction with anti-thymocyte globulin, then tacrolimus and steroids for approximately three years, was given to all recipients.

To note about this clone: Its antigen remains unidentified.

General study findings and limits: Within allografts, high graft-versus-host to host-versus-graft clonal ratios were seen among patients with graft-donor T cell macrochimerism. The recipient marrow held GvH clones, and some of them showed up first in ileum or blood.

TCRdb's table, derived via immunoSEQ multiplex PCR, lists solely in-frame clones and lacks some. In the table there are under 150,000 clones, approximately 96% of which are singletons. Trimming removed 3 bases from V and 2 bases from J, with 11 bases in between. The CDR3 consists of 15 residues. Germline CDR1 reads MDHEN; CDR2 reads SYDVKM. V is TRBV28 and J is TRBJ2-1; D not resolved. This specimen was unstimulated CD8+ T cells sorted from spleen or lymph node cells, taken before intestinal transplant. The source of this sequence is a human donor who received an intestinal transplant. DNA of the CDR3: TGTGCCAGCAGTTTTTGGGCGGACCCCTACAATGAGCAGTTCTTC. Its protein is CASSFWADPYNEQFF.